This T cell receptor beta chain was observed in a study of neurological immune-mediated disorders. As for the cDNA, it was generated by 5'RACE with 10-nucleotide random UMIs. TCRdb redid the calling of the 5' RACE reads with MiXCR, one entry per CDR3 protein. Of some 60,000 distinct CDR3 sequences in the sample, around 10% were seen once. This CDR3 spans 17 amino acids. Germline V CDR1 and CDR2: SGHRS, YFSETQ. This sample's time point: longitudinal time-point 1 (baseline). Sequenced input: PBMCs. This sequence was found in a male donor with HTLV-1-associated myelopathy (HAM/TSP). The V gene is TRBV5-1, the J gene TRBJ1-4; D uncertain. The CDR3 spells CAISLEPQGIGYEKLFF. The CDR3 coding sequence is TGCGCGATCAGCTTAGAGCCCCAAGGCATCGGGTATGAAAAACTGTTTTTT. The full variable domain, completed using reference TRBV5-1 and TRBJ1-4, is KAGVTQTPRYLIKTRGQQVTLSCSPISGHRSVSWYQQTPGQGLQFLFEYFSETQRNKGNFPGRFSGRQFSNSRSEMNVSTLELGDSALYLCAISLEPQGIGYEKLFFGSGTQLSVL.